These 6 T cell receptor beta chains were all obtained from the same sample, sequenced in a study of beta chain features in type 1 diabetes. All of the isolated RNA was reverse transcribed, so expressed TCRB transcripts were sequenced. Profiled with immunoSEQ multiplex PCR; TCRdb holds only in-frame clones, not every one. This table holds 500,000 to 850,000 clones, more than 12% found once. Their antigens are not known. Findings of the study overall: All four CD4+ subsets of Type 1 diabetes patients contained TCRB CDR3s that were moderately but significantly shorter.

Source material: naive CD4+ T cells from blood. Every receptor here comes from a young man with type 1 diabetes.

The genes are TRBV21-1 and TRBJ2-5. TRBV21-1 is termed a pseudogene. The CDR3 runs to 14 residues. The chain's CDR3 is CASSDRTVQETQYF. For the CDR3, the DNA is TGTGCCAGCAGCGACCGGACGGTCCAAGAGACCCAGTACTTC.

This clone appeared a few times. The chain carries TRBV18 and TRBJ2-5, with D hard to call. The CDR3 spans 12 residues. The V and J ends lost 3 bases and 1 base respectively, with 3 bases between them. Germline V gene sequence: CDR1 KGHSH, CDR2 LQKENI. DNA of the CDR3: TGTGCCAGCTCACCGATCCAAGAGACCCAGTACTTC. Protein: CASSPIQETQYF.

The chain combines TRBV6-5 with TRBJ2-2; D gene unclear. Germline CDR1 reads MNHEY; CDR2 reads SVGAGI. Between the trimmed V and J ends, which lost 7 bases and 1 base, there was a span of 7 bases. This CDR3 spans 13 amino acids. The CDR3 DNA reads as TGTGCCAGCACTCAGCTGAACACCGGGGAGCTGTTTTTT. It yields the protein CASTQLNTGELFF.

Concerning this clone itself: At one boundary the junction diverges from the germline segment, which might be a read error. Distinct nucleotide sequences in the sample also encode this CDR3. The chain has TRBV4-1 and TRBJ2-6; the D is unclear. CDR3 length: 15 residues. CDR1 and CDR2 from the germline V gene are MGHRA and YSYEKL. CDR3: CASSQARSGANVLTF. The DNA for the CDR3 is TGTGCCAGCAGCCAAGCCCGCTCTGGGGCCAACGTCCTGACTTTC.

This chain's CDR3 is CASSLSGTGNSYEQYF. CDR3 DNA sequence: TGTGCCAGCAGTTTATCTGGGACAGGAAACTCCTACGAGCAGTACTTC. This chain uses TRBV27 with TRBJ2-7; 8 nucleotides align to TRBD1. V trimming: 0 bases; J trimming: 0 bases; junction bases outside the gene matches: 4. This CDR3 is 16 amino acids long. Germline values: CDR1 MNHEY, CDR2 SMNVEV (reference sequence).

This clone has only a few counts. The V gene is TRBV15, the J gene TRBJ1-2; the match to TRBD1 covers 7 bases. The CDR3 sequence is 14 residues long. The V gene end was trimmed by 3 bases and the J gene end by 6 bases; junction bases not matched to a gene: 7. Germline CDR1 and CDR2: LNHNV and YYDKDF (reference sequence). CDR3 nucleotide sequence: TGTGCCACCAGCAGCAGACAGGGTCTCGATGGCTACACCTTC. Its translation is CATSSRQGLDGYTF.